One and the same sample provided the 14 T cell receptor beta chains below, sequenced in a study of blood T cells in healthy people across ages. Together with a sample-barcoded 5' primer, a J-beta primer mix was included in a second PCR lasting about 7 to 11 cycles. MiXCR, run by TCRdb on the 5' RACE reads, gives a single entry per CDR3 protein. The table has about 1.4 million distinct CDR3 sequences, 59% seen once. The specimen was blood. These receptors came from a young man in good health.

The CDR3 DNA is TGTGCCAGCAGTCCCTATCCCGGGTCCGGGGAGCAGTACTTC. Translation: CASSPYPGSGEQYF. This chain uses TRBV12-3 or TRBV12-4 with TRBJ2-7, with D hard to call. The V end lost 5 bases, the J end lost 7 bases, and 18 bases lay between the germline ends. This CDR3 is 14 amino acids long.

This clonotype was observed a handful of times. V is TRBV29-1 and J is TRBJ2-2; a possible D gene is TRBD1 (6 bases). V gave up 7 bases and J gave up 2 bases, with 11 bases separating them. This CDR3 is built from 13 residues. Germline CDR1 and CDR2: SQVTM and ANQGSEA. The CDR3 bases are TGCAGCGCCGCTGGGACAAACACCGGGGAGCTGTTTTTT. This encodes CSAAGTNTGELFF.

This clonotype was seen only a few times. Mismatch with germline at one junction end may stem from a read error. This chain connects TRBV5-5 to TRBJ2-5, with TRBD1 matching over 10 bases. CDR3 length: 16 amino acids. Germline assignment: CDR1 SGHKS and CDR2 YYEKEE (reference sequence). The CDR3 here is CASSSRQGAEGEPQYF. Here the CDR3 DNA reads TGTGCCAGCAGCTCCAGACAGGGGGCTGAAGGAGAGCCCCAGTACTTC.

This clonotype was detected only once. The rearrangement joins TRBV24-1 to TRBJ2-3, with TRBD2 as a possible D gene (6 bases). Trimming removed 6 bases from V and 0 bases from J, with 12 bases in between. Germline V gives CDR1 KGHDR, CDR2 SFDVKD. The CDR3 contains 15 residues. The CDR3 sequence is CATSTRDWSTDTQYF. CDR3 sequence (DNA): TGTGCCACCAGTACCCGGGACTGGAGCACAGATACGCAGTATTTT.

This clonotype was seen only a few times. V is TRBV20-1 and J is TRBJ2-7; D unclear. The CDR3 runs 15 residues. The germline V gene encodes CDR1 DFQATT and CDR2 SNEGSKA (reference sequence). Trimming took 0 bases from V and 5 from J, leaving 17 bases between them. The CDR3 nucleotides are TGCAGTGCTAGAGATTTGCCACTACGGCCCGACGAGCAGTACTTC. This gives the protein CSARDLPLRPDEQYF.

The rearrangement uses TRBV29-1 and TRBJ2-5; D is unclear. Germline loops: CDR1 SQVTM, CDR2 ANQGSEA. V lost 3 bases and J 7 bases, leaving 24 bases between the germline ends. The CDR3 loop spans 16 amino acids. The CDR3 sequence: CSVEGVAGLEAVTQYF. As DNA, the CDR3 is TGCAGCGTTGAGGGCGTGGCAGGATTAGAGGCTGTGACCCAGTACTTC.

The rearrangement joins TRBV2 to TRBJ2-7; D may be TRBD1 or TRBD2 (6 bases each). The DNA end is a closer match to TRBJ2-5, so the J assignment may be wrong. The CDR3 is 13 residues long. Germline loops: CDR1 SNHLY, CDR2 FYNNEI. CDR3 protein: CASSGSGAETQYF. DNA of the CDR3: TGTGCCAGCAGCGGGTCGGGGGCAGAGACCCAGTACTTC.

This clonotype was seen a few times. This rearrangement joins TRBV4-2 to TRBJ2-7; TRBD1 might be the D (5 bases). There are 14 residues in the CDR3. Germline lookup yields CDR1 LGHNA and CDR2 YNFKEQ. Trimming pared 0 bases from V and 7 bases from J, leaving 13 bases between. CDR3 bases: TGTGCCAGCAGCCAAGAAGGGGCGAGGTGGGAGCAGTACTTC. It codes for CASSQEGARWEQYF.

This clonotype was seen once. The chain combines TRBV20-1 with TRBJ2-1; 7 nucleotides align to TRBD2. CDR3 length: 16 residues. CDR1 DFQATT and CDR2 SNEGSKA come from the germline V gene (reference sequence). V dropped 3 bases and J dropped 0; count of bases not matched to a gene: 8. CDR3 DNA sequence: TGCAGTGCTAGCACTAGCGTAACCAGCTCCTACAATGAGCAGTTCTTC. As protein: CSASTSVTSSYNEQFF.

The rearrangement joins TRBV15 to TRBJ2-5; no clear D. Germline-derived CDR1 and CDR2 are LNHNV and YYDKDF (reference sequence). This CDR3 contains 12 residues. The germline V and J ends were trimmed by 0 bases and 11 bases, with 10 bases remaining between them. For the CDR3, the DNA is TGTGCCACCAGCAGAGAGGGTTTAGAGCAGTACTTC. It specifies CATSREGLEQYF.

The chain joins TRBV6-2 or TRBV6-3 to TRBJ2-1, with D perhaps matching TRBD1 (5 bases). The V end lost 2 bases, the J end lost 10 bases, and 21 bases lay between the germline ends. This CDR3 has 16 residues. CDR1 is MNHEY, CDR2 SVGEGT, per germline. The CDR3 nucleotides read TGTGCCAGCAGTTACACCCGGGCAGGGCGTGACGGGGAGCAGTTCTTC. It encodes CASSYTRAGRDGEQFF.

The chain employs TRBV7-6 and TRBJ2-5; no clear D gene. The ends were cut back, 4 bases at V and 9 bases at J, with 27 bases in the middle. The CDR3 length is 17 residues. Germline V gene data show CDR1 as SGHVS and CDR2 as FNYEAQ. The DNA of the CDR3 is TGTGCCAGCAGCTACCCCGGGTACACCTCGCTTCATGGCGCCCAGTACTTC. Translation gives CASSYPGYTSLHGAQYF.

CDR3 amino acids: CATSEGAGAYEQYF. CDR3 bases: TGTGCCACCAGTGAGGGGGCAGGCGCCTACGAGCAGTACTTC. The chain couples TRBV24-1 to TRBJ2-7; D perhaps matches TRBD1 (6 bases). The ends were cut back, 4 bases at V and 2 bases at J, with 11 bases in the middle. Germline values: CDR1 KGHDR, CDR2 SFDVKD. This CDR3 is 14 amino acids long.

The rearrangement uses TRBV6-5 and TRBJ2-5; TRBD1 matches 9 bases. Matching the DNA end better, TRBJ2-7 makes the J call doubtful. CDR3 length equals 15 residues. Germline lookup yields CDR1 MNHEY and CDR2 SVGAGI. The CDR3 region is CASSFSGTGIDEQYF. CDR3 coding DNA: TGTGCCAGCAGTTTCTCCGGGACAGGGATAGACGAGCAGTACTTC.